A single sample gave rise to the 10 T cell receptor gamma chains below, sequenced in a study of γδ T cells in repeated Plasmodium falciparum infection (dated by TCRdb to the early 2020s). For bulk TCR repertoire analysis, Vgamma9/Vdelta2+ and Vdelta2-negative gammadelta T cell populations were flow-sorted out of peripheral blood mononuclear cells. Libraries were constructed by multiplex PCR. Instrument on record: Illumina MiSeq. Identical DNA sequences were merged into single rows after TCRdb reprocessed the public reads with CATT. The sample records around 24,000 gamma-chain clones, about 2.9% of which are singletons. Of the sample, 30% to 35% is held by the ten largest clones. Sequenced sample: gamma-delta T cells from blood. These receptors were collected from a pool of human donors (malaria-infected and uninfected, not separated).

This clone turned up a few times. A read error likely explains this, since a far larger clone differs by one base. In the same sample, other DNA sequences code for this CDR3. This chain joins TRGV8 and TRGJ1 or TRGJ2. The CDR3 loop spans 11 amino acids. Trimming at V came to 0 bases and at J to 11 bases, leaving 4 bases not matched to a gene. CDR1 and CDR2 from the germline V gene are VENAVY and YDSYNSRV. The CDR3 DNA sequence: TGTGCCACCTGGGATAGGTCACAGAAACTCTTT. It encodes CATWDRSQKLF.

Note on this clone: The protein TCRdb gives is from a much larger clone and does not agree with this DNA's translation at residue 4, likely a read error; the protein shown here comes from the DNA. This sequence joins TRGV5 and TRGJP2. TCRdb leaves out the J gene; it was filled in here by matching the DNA to germline. There are 18 residues in the CDR3. Germline V CDR1 and CDR2: VINAFY, YDVSNSKD. The CDR3 DNA reads TGTGCCACCCGGGACAGGCGAGCACGCAGGAGTAGTGATTGGATCAAGACGTTT. This sequence encodes CATRDRRARRSSDWIKTF.

This clone was seen repeatedly, ten times or more. A far larger clone lies a single base away; this is likely a read error. Other nucleotide sequences from this sample produce the same CDR3. This chain uses TRGV9 with TRGJ1 or TRGJ2. As TCRdb names no J gene, one was assigned here on the basis of a DNA match to germline. Germline loops: CDR1 GITISATS, CDR2 ISYDGTV (reference sequence). The CDR3 runs 13 residues. Here the CDR3 reads CALWERFYYKKLF. Here the CDR3 DNA reads TGTGCCTTGTGGGAGCGCTTTTATTACAAGAAACTCTTT.

In this sample, this clone turned up many times. The protein recorded in TCRdb matches a much larger clone and deviates from this DNA's translation at residue 5, suggesting a read error; the protein here is obtained by translating the DNA. The chain combines TRGV2 with TRGJP2. V lost 5 bases, J lost 3 bases, and 3 bases stayed unmatched. The CDR3 extends over 13 amino acids. Per germline, CDR1 EGSNGY and CDR2 YDSYNSKV. In DNA, the CDR3 is TGTGCCACCTGGGGCGGTAGTGATTGGATCAAGACGTTT. Protein product: CATWGGSDWIKTF.

There are a few counts of this clone. The likely explanation is a read error, given a far larger clone one base away. Other nucleotide sequences from this sample produce the same CDR3. The V gene is TRGV9; the J gene was not called. Germline CDR1 GITISATS, CDR2 ISYDGTV (reference sequence). This CDR3 region has 14 residues. CDR3 nucleotides: TGTGCCTTGTGGGAGACCCAGGATTATTATAAGAAACTTTTT. Its translation: CALWETQDYYKKLF.

This clone was counted at least ten times. V gene TRGV4 combines with J gene TRGJ1 or TRGJ2. The CDR3 has 12 amino acids. Trimming took 0 bases from V and 11 from J; bases not matched to a gene: 7. Per the germline V gene, CDR1 is EGSTGY and CDR2 is YDSYTSSV. The CDR3 sequence is CATWDGRREKLF. For the CDR3, the DNA is TGTGCCACCTGGGATGGGCGGAGGGAGAAACTCTTT.

This clone was counted at least ten times. This DNA's translation differs at residue 11 from TCRdb's protein, which comes from a much larger clone; a read error is likely, and the protein shown is translated from the DNA. CDR3 amino acids: CATWAPVGGYRKLF. DNA of the CDR3: TGTGCCACCTGGGCCCCGGTCGGAGGCTATAGGAAACTCTTT. The chain recombines TRGV4 with TRGJ1 or TRGJ2. The J gene was missing in TCRdb and was found by matching the end of the DNA to germline. This CDR3 is 14 amino acids long. The germline V gene has CDR1 EGSTGY and CDR2 YDSYTSSV.

The sample holds many counts of this clone. With a much larger clone just one base away, this may be a read error. Other DNA sequences from this sample encode an identical CDR3 as well. The rearrangement joins TRGV9 to TRGJ1 or TRGJ2. Germline CDR1 reads GITISATS; CDR2 reads ISYDGTV (reference sequence). This CDR3 has 13 amino acids. As DNA, the CDR3 is TGTGCCCTGTGGGAGGTGTGTAGATATAAGAAACTCTTT. Translated, it gives CALWEVCRYKKLF.

Concerning this clone: This likely stems from a read error, as it lies one base from a far larger clone. Other DNA sequences in this sample translate to the same CDR3. This chain links TRGV9 with TRGJP. Since TCRdb gives no J gene, matching the DNA to germline was used here to assign it. Germline V gene lookup returns CDR1 GITISATS and CDR2 ISYDGTV (reference sequence). V dropped 4 bases and J dropped 3; count of bases not matched to a gene: 6. This CDR3 is built from 17 residues. In DNA, the CDR3 is TGTGCCTTGTGGGAAGACTCGCAAGAGTTGGGCAAAAAAATCAAGGTATTT. This encodes CALWEDSQELGKKIKVF.

A note on this clone: A far larger clone differs by one base, so this is likely a read error. The identical CDR3 is also encoded by other nucleotide sequences in the sample. With the J gene uncalled, the V gene is TRGV9. CDR3 length: 11 residues. Germline-derived CDR1 and CDR2 are GITISATS and ISYDGTV (reference sequence). This CDR3 reads CALWESYEKLF. CDR3 sequence (DNA): TGTGCCTTGTGGGAGTCGTACGAGAAACTCTTC.